The sequence of this T cell receptor (beta chain) was determined in a study of regulatory T cells in long-lasting Graves disease. The CDR3 sequence is 13 residues long. V was shortened by 3 bases and J by 3 bases, with 5 bases between the two germline ends. Per germline, CDR1 MDHEN and CDR2 SYDVKM. This clonotype was seen ten or more times. Its antigen is unknown. Time point meaning: newly diagnosed GD, antithyroid drugs for less than 3 months. The TCR library was made from RNA extracted from PBMCs. Through Arm-PCR of CDR3 regions and iRepertoire HTBI primers, TCR beta libraries were built. TCRdb passed the multiplex PCR reads through MiXCR, listing each CDR3 protein once. The table records roughly 500,000 distinct CDR3 sequences, less than 15% of them present only once. General study points: TRBV28, TRBJ1-2 and TRBJ2-5 were favored in persistent disease.

The same data also contributed to another study, on T cells in Graves' hyperthyroidism and ophthalmopathy. From that study: The primer set for the first-round RT-PCR of the TCR CDR3 was HTBI.

This chain joins TRBV28 and TRBJ2-2, with no clear D. The sequencing here drew on peripheral blood mononuclear cells (PBMCs), taken at new diagnosis, from a patient treated with antithyroid drugs. This clonotype was obtained from a man in his thirties or forties with Graves disease. The CDR3 reads CASSFRHTGELFF. CDR3 coding DNA: TGTGCCAGCAGTTTTCGTCACACCGGGGAGCTGTTTTTT.